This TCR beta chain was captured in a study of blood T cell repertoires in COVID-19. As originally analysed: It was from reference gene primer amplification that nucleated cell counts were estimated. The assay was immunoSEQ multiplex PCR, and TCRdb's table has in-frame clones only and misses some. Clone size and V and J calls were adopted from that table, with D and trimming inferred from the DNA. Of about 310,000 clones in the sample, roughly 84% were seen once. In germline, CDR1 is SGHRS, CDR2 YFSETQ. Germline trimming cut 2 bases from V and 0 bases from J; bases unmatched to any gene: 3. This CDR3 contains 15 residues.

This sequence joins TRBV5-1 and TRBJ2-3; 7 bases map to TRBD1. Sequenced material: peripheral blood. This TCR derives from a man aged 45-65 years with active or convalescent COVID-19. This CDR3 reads CASSFRDSSTDTQYF. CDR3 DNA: TGCGCCAGCAGCTTCCGGGACAGTAGCACAGATACGCAGTATTTT.